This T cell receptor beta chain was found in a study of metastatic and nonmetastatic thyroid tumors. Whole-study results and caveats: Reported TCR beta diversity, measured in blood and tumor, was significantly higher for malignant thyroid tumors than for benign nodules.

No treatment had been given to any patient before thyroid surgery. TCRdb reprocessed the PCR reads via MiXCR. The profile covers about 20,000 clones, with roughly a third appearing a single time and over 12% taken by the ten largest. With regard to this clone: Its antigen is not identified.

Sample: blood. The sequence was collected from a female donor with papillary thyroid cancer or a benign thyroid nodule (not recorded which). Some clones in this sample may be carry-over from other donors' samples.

The CDR3 here is CASSPEGQGGIQYF. In DNA form, the CDR3 reads TGTGCCAGCAGCCCAGAGGGACAGGGGGGGATCCAGTACTTC. The chain uses TRBV13 and TRBJ2-5, with 11 bases matching TRBD1. Germline CDR1 PRHDT, CDR2 FYEKMQ (reference sequence). The ends lost 5 bases at V and 10 bases at J; junction bases unmatched: 9. This CDR3 is built from 14 residues.